Below, one T cell receptor (beta chain) is given with its context. Clones were sequenced by immunoSEQ multiplex PCR, and TCRdb holds only the in-frame ones, with some missing. The table shows about 110,000 clones, with about 95% occurring only once. These data originate in a study of T cell responses to AZD1222 COVID-19 vaccine. V shed 4 bases, J shed 0 bases, and the junction held 10 bases outside the gene matches. The CDR3 has 17 amino acids. Germline V gene lookup returns CDR1 MGHRA and CDR2 YSYEKL. This sample comprised peripheral blood, obtained on day 0 of AZD1222 vaccination. The chain joins TRBV4-1 to TRBJ2-3; 7 bases align to TRBD1. The clonotype originates from an adult in good health. CDR3 bases: TGCGCCAGCAGCCGGGGAAGGGACAGCTCTAGCACAGATACGCAGTATTTT. This encodes CASSRGRDSSSTDTQYF.